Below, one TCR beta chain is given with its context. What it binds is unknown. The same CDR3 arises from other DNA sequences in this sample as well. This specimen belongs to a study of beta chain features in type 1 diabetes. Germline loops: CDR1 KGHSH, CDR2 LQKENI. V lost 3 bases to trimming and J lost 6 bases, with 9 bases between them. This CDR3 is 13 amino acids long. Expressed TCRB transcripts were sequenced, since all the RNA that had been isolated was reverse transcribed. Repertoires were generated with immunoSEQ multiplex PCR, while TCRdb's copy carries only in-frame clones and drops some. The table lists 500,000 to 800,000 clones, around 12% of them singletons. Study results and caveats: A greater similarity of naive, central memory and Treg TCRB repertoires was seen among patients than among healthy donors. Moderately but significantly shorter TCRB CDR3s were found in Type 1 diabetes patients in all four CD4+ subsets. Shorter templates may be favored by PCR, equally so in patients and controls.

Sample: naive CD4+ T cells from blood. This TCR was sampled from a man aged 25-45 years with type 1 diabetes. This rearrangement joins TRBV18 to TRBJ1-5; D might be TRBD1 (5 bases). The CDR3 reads CASSPGEGQPQHF. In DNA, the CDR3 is TGTGCCAGCTCACCGGGGGAAGGTCAGCCCCAGCATTTT.